The TCR beta chain described here comes from a study of cytomegalovirus exposure and HLA in healthy donors. Findings and caveats of the study: The authors later found TCR association rates varying by HLA locus, with DRB1 most and HLA-C fewest. It was reported that TCR beta sequences correctly inferred the HLA-A and HLA-B alleles for most subjects.

The PCR made use of 60 Vbeta and 13 Jbeta primers. Profiled with immunoSEQ multiplex PCR; TCRdb holds only in-frame clones, not every one. The table shows approximately 120,000 clones, with about 74% occurring only once. Details on this clone: Its cognate antigen is unknown.

CDR1 SGHNT and CDR2 YYREEE come from the germline V gene (reference sequence). Deletions cut 1 base from V and 4 bases from J, with 14 bases between. This CDR3 has 15 amino acids. This TCR was sampled from a woman between 45 and 65 years old in good health and CMV-seropositive. The chain couples TRBV5-4 to TRBJ1-2; the D is unclear. The sample consisted of PBMCs. The DNA for the CDR3 is TGTGCCAGCAGCTTGCGAGGAGGAGGCTCCTATGGCTACACCTTC. It encodes CASSLRGGGSYGYTF.